One TCR beta chain is described in this entry. What it binds is unknown. Sorted CD4+ subsets: naive, central memory, regulatory, stem cell-like memory (CD45RO/CCR7/CD25/CD127/CD95/CD27 panel). This entry belongs to a study of beta chain features in type 1 diabetes. Whole-study results and caveats: HLA effects on TCRB rearrangement stayed unresolved here. Among all four CD4+ subsets, Type 1 diabetes patients had TCRB CDR3s that were moderately but significantly shorter.

Expressed TCRB transcripts were sequenced because the isolated RNA had all been reverse transcribed beforehand. TCRdb keeps only in-frame clones here, not all; method: immunoSEQ multiplex PCR. The sample lists 300,000 to 400,000 clones; about a tenth were seen once. This TCR was recovered from a man between 25 and 39 years old with type 1 diabetes. The sample was central memory CD4+ T cells from blood.

The CDR3 protein is CASSLAGVGNTIYF. The CDR3, as DNA: TGTGCCAGCAGTTTAGCAGGGGTGGGAAACACCATATATTTT. V is TRBV28 and J is TRBJ1-3; D possibly corresponds to TRBD1 (6 bases). This CDR3 is built from 14 residues. The germline CDR1 and CDR2 sequences are MDHEN and SYDVKM. V was trimmed by 2 bases and J by 4 bases, leaving 9 bases between them.